These T cell receptor beta chains were read from a single sample in a study of blood T cell repertoires in COVID-19. Sequencing was performed with immunoSEQ multiplex PCR; in TCRdb, only in-frame clones are kept and a portion is missing. The table lists 400,000 to 450,000 clones, 85% to 90% of them singletons. The sequencing sample was made of PBMCs or T cells enriched from blood (not recorded which). The receptor source for this set is a man younger than 40 who had recovered from COVID-19. The CDR3 runs from the conserved cysteine through the conserved F or W. Size is omitted from some rows. Given values are once, few, many or a class for expanded clones.

cdr3_aa clone_size j_call v_call
CASGIGQGARRNTEAFF - TRBJ1-1 TRBV10-2
CASGSPAASGYNEQFF - TRBJ2-1 TRBV12-5
CASSSQQGSTEAFF - TRBJ1-1 TRBV7-3
CSASGREIAAALGETQYF - TRBJ2-5 TRBV20-1
CASSAQGWGQPQHF - TRBJ1-5 TRBV27
CASSLDSKHTGELFF - TRBJ2-2 TRBV5-6
CASSSIAGGREQYF - TRBJ2-7 TRBV7-2
CASSGGGATGDYEQYF - TRBJ2-7 TRBV7-9
CASSLGTAMNTEAFF - TRBJ1-1 TRBV7-8
CASSLSSGHPYEQYF - TRBJ2-7 TRBV28
CASSPRGTGVDEQFF - TRBJ2-1 TRBV7-3
CASTTPRDTGLLRVHEQYF - TRBJ2-7 TRBV7-9
CASRKGEQNSGANVLTF - TRBJ2-6 TRBV5-1
CAWSVRLAGSDTQYF - TRBJ2-3 TRBV30
CSVGTGGQETQYF - TRBJ2-5 TRBV29-1
CASHRDGQPQHF - TRBJ1-5 TRBV6-5
CASSQERGRVGYTF - TRBJ1-2 TRBV3-1/TRBV3-2
CASSGTGTGAAYEQYF - TRBJ2-7 TRBV7-9
CAISDRGGKPEAFF - TRBJ1-1 TRBV10-3
CASSQDPTGLTEAFF - TRBJ1-1 TRBV4-1
CASSSGTGENTIYF - TRBJ1-3 TRBV19
CASSPGEDTEAFF - TRBJ1-1 TRBV18
CASSLGRLGPNNEQFF - TRBJ2-1 TRBV7-6
CASSTPPSGALDEQFF few TRBJ2-1 TRBV19
CASSRKTATNEKLFF - TRBJ1-4 TRBV7-2
CANSRDRNNSPLHF - TRBJ1-6 TRBV10-3
CASSVGGDLTDTQYF - TRBJ2-3 TRBV19
CASSQRDQPQHF few TRBJ1-5 TRBV3-1/TRBV3-2
CASSRTVTGGPYGYTF - TRBJ1-2 TRBV2
CASRPQGSGNQPQHF once TRBJ1-5 TRBV28
CASSSTTSGTSYNEQFF - TRBJ2-1 TRBV27
CSVELHDSQATYEQYF - TRBJ2-7 TRBV29-1
CASSPHGGEQFF - TRBJ2-1 TRBV6-5
CASRGAGTGSYEQYF - TRBJ2-7 TRBV3-1/TRBV3-2
CASSPSPTSGSNEQFF - TRBJ2-1 TRBV5-1
CASSADNFGTQYF - TRBJ2-5 TRBV6-4
CASSMRGLGDTQYF - TRBJ2-3 TRBV19
CASSYLADAYEQYF once TRBJ2-7 TRBV6-5
CASREDRGPYEQYF - TRBJ2-7 TRBV6-1
CASSAGLAGLTGELFF - TRBJ2-2 TRBV5-1